Presented here are 17 T cell receptor beta chains from one specimen sequenced in a study of monozygotic twins with inflammatory bowel disease. TCRdb processed the 5' RACE reads again and assigns one entry to each CDR3 protein, with no DNA. This listing includes about 160,000 distinct CDR3 sequences. Source material: blood. These receptors were collected from a human donor with ulcerative colitis or Crohn's disease, or a healthy co-twin of an affected twin (not recorded which).

The rearrangement uses TRBV12-3 or TRBV12-4 and TRBJ2-1; the D call from TCRdb, TRBD1, cannot be confirmed without DNA. The CDR3 has 15 amino acids. The CDR3 loop reads CASSFRSRAGDEQFF.

The chain combines TRBV29-1 with TRBJ2-7; TCRdb reports TRBD2, a call that lacks DNA to check it against. CDR1 and CDR2 (germline): SQVTM, ANQGSEA. The CDR3 covers 13 residues. This CDR3 is CSVEDTVPYEQYF.

V gene TRBV15 combines with J gene TRBJ1-2; TCRdb's assignment of TRBD1 cannot be checked, as there is no DNA. The CDR3 consists of 12 residues. Germline CDR1 LNHNV, CDR2 YYDKDF (reference sequence). CDR3 in amino acids: CATSPRGYGYTF.

The chain has TRBV6-5 and TRBJ2-1; the D gene TCRdb calls, TRBD1, cannot be checked with no DNA. Germline V gene data show CDR1 as MNHEY and CDR2 as SVGAGI. The CDR3 extends over 13 amino acids. Here the CDR3 reads CASSSPGSYEQFF.

The V and J genes are TRBV12-3 or TRBV12-4 and TRBJ1-5. The CDR3 spans 14 residues. CDR3 residues: CASSLGVDNQPQHF.

The chain employs TRBV19 and TRBJ1-1. The CDR3 spans 13 residues. Germline assignment: CDR1 LNHDA and CDR2 SQIVND (reference sequence). CDR3 loop: CASSISSNTEAFF.

The chain couples TRBV30 to TRBJ1-3. Per germline, CDR1 GTSNPN and CDR2 SVGIG (reference sequence). The CDR3 totals 13 residues. The CDR3: CAWSLNSGNTIYF.

The chain joins TRBV27 to TRBJ2-6; TCRdb's D gene call, TRBD1, goes unchecked for lack of DNA. From germline, CDR1 is MNHEY and CDR2 SMNVEV (reference sequence). The CDR3 contains 15 residues. The chain's CDR3 is CASSLRTGGDNVLTF.

V and J are TRBV27 and TRBJ2-4; TCRdb picks TRBD2, but there is no DNA to check that call. CDR1 and CDR2 from the germline V gene are MNHEY and SMNVEV (reference sequence). CDR3 length equals 17 residues. This chain's CDR3 is CASSTFSGGYAKNIQYF.

CDR3 in amino acids: CASSLGVGAGHYEQYF. The J gene is TRBJ2-7, the V gene TRBV3-1; TCRdb's assignment of TRBD1 cannot be checked, as there is no DNA. This CDR3 comprises 16 residues. Germline loops: CDR1 LGHDT, CDR2 YNNKEL (reference sequence).

V usage is TRBV4-3 and J usage is TRBJ2-2. This CDR3 region has 15 residues. From germline, CDR1 is LGHNA and CDR2 YSLEER. The CDR3 loop reads CASSQEASNTGELFF.

The V and J genes are TRBV27 and TRBJ2-1. The germline gives CDR1 MNHEY, CDR2 SMNVEV (reference sequence). This CDR3 contains 15 residues. The CDR3 sequence: CASSLSIHWDNEQFF.

The V gene is TRBV7-2, the J gene TRBJ2-7; TCRdb returns TRBD1, unconfirmable since there is no DNA. Germline-derived CDR1 and CDR2 are SGHTA and FQGNSA. The length of the CDR3 is 14 residues. The CDR3 loop is CASSITGGSYEQYF.

This chain connects TRBV6-2 or TRBV6-3 to TRBJ2-7; TCRdb's D call of TRBD1 is untestable without DNA. The CDR3 covers 21 residues. CDR1 is MNHEY, CDR2 SVGEGT, per germline. The chain's CDR3 is CASSIRRDRGLPDAPAYEQYF.

The chain is built from TRBV7-6 and TRBJ1-4; the D call of TRBD1 rests on TCRdb alone, since no DNA is present to check it. Germline CDR1 SGHVS, CDR2 FNYEAQ. The CDR3 is made up of 13 amino acids. CDR3 region: CASSQDRVEKLFF.

The chain employs TRBV20-1 and TRBJ2-1; as DNA is missing, the TRBD2 call by TCRdb cannot be tested. Germline V gene sequence: CDR1 DFQATT, CDR2 SNEGSKA (reference sequence). This CDR3 has 12 amino acids. CDR3 loop: CSAPGLTDEQFF.

CDR3 protein: CASRQQELTDTQYF. The genes are TRBV5-1 and TRBJ2-3; TCRdb proposes TRBD1, but this gene call is untestable without DNA. The CDR3 extends over 14 amino acids. The germline CDR1 and CDR2 sequences are SGHRS and YFSETQ. The whole variable domain, filled in from reference TRBV5-1 and TRBJ2-3, reads KAGVTQTPRYLIKTRGQQVTLSCSPISGHRSVSWYQQTPGQGLQFLFEYFSETQRNKGNFPGRFSGRQFSNSRSEMNVSTLELGDSALYLCASRQQELTDTQYFGPGTRLTVL.